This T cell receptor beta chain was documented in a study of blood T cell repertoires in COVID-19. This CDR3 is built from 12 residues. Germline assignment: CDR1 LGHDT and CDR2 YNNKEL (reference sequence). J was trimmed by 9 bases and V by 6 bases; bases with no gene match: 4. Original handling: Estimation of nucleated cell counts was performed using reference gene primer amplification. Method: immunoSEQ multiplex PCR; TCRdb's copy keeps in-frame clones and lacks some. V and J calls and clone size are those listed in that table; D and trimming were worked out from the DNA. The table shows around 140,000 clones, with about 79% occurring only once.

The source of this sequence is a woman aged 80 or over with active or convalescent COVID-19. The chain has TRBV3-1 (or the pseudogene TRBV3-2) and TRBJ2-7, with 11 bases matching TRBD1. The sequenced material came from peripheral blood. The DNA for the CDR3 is TGTGCCAGCAGTTCCGGGACAGGGGGGCAGTACTTC. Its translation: CASSSGTGGQYF.